The 18 T cell receptor beta chains below all came from one sample that was sequenced in a study of T cell responses to AZD1222 COVID-19 vaccine. Generated by immunoSEQ multiplex PCR, the TCRdb table keeps only in-frame clones and is missing some. Of about 140,000 clones in the sample, about 89% are singletons; the top ten hold around 8%. The sequencing used peripheral blood, collected 28 days after the second dose of the MenACWY control vaccine. The receptors were sampled from an adult who received the MenACWY meningococcal vaccine as a control.

This chain connects TRBV30 to TRBJ1-1; no clear D. Trimming stripped 5 bases from V and 2 bases from J, with 12 bases between. CDR3 length: 13 amino acids. CDR1 GTSNPN and CDR2 SVGIG come from the germline V gene (reference sequence). CDR3 amino acids: CAWVRTTNTEAFF. The CDR3 coding sequence is TGTGCCTGGGTCCGTACAACAAACACTGAAGCTTTCTTT.

V is TRBV6-5 and J is TRBJ2-1; 9 bases map to TRBD2. Per germline, CDR1 MNHEY and CDR2 SVGAGI. This CDR3 is built from 14 residues. Trimming cost V 5 bases and J 7 bases; bases outside gene matches: 6. The CDR3 region is CASSSLAGKNEQFF. The CDR3 nucleotides are TGTGCCAGCAGTAGCCTAGCGGGGAAAAATGAGCAGTTCTTC.

The CDR3 here is CASSQDPGVGETQYF. The DNA for the CDR3 is TGCGCCAGCAGCCAAGATCCCGGGGTCGGAGAGACCCAGTACTTC. The chain joins TRBV4-3 to TRBJ2-5; maybe TRBD2 (5 bases). Trimming removed 0 bases from V and 4 bases from J, with 12 bases in between. The CDR3 is 15 residues long. CDR1 LGHNA and CDR2 YSLEER come from the germline V gene.

CDR3 amino acids: CASNYRDRGRGELFF. The CDR3 nucleotides are TGTGCCAGCAACTACCGGGACAGGGGGCGCGGGGAGCTGTTTTTT. The chain employs TRBV19 and TRBJ2-2; 12 positions agree with TRBD1. The CDR3 consists of 15 residues. Trimming took 9 bases from V and 7 from J; bases not matched to a gene: 9. The germline CDR1 and CDR2 sequences are LNHDA and SQIVND (reference sequence).

This sequence joins TRBV15 and TRBJ2-7; D gene uncertain. The CDR3 extends over 13 amino acids. Deletions cut 0 bases from V and 6 bases from J, with 9 bases between. Germline CDR1 LNHNV, CDR2 YYDKDF (reference sequence). In DNA form, the CDR3 reads TGTGCCACCAGCAGAGAGTTTGGAGCCGAGCAGTACTTC. Amino acids: CATSREFGAEQYF.

This clone showed up just a few times. The chain recombines TRBV9 with TRBJ2-1, with a tentative D call TRBD1 (7 bases). This CDR3 is 18 amino acids long. Germline CDR1 is SGDLS and CDR2 is YYNGEE. V lost 0 bases and J lost 2, with 18 bases in between. The chain's CDR3 is CASSVDGDGRGAYNEQFF. The CDR3 coding sequence is TGTGCCAGCAGCGTAGATGGGGACGGCAGGGGGGCCTACAATGAGCAGTTCTTC.

This clone was counted once. The rearrangement uses TRBV28 and TRBJ2-5, with D uncertain. The CDR3 consists of 13 residues. V shed 7 bases and J shed 2 bases, with 11 bases lying between them. Germline CDR1 is MDHEN and CDR2 is SYDVKM. The CDR3 reads CASTPGAQETQYF. The CDR3, as DNA: TGTGCCAGCACTCCGGGCGCACAAGAGACCCAGTACTTC.

The CDR3 coding sequence is TGTGCCAGCAGCGTAGGCTTAGGGCACTCCTACGAGCAGTACTTC. Its translation is CASSVGLGHSYEQYF. The chain recombines TRBV9 with TRBJ2-7; D gene uncertain. The CDR3 totals 15 residues. V shed 0 bases and J shed 0 bases, with 10 bases lying between them. Germline values: CDR1 SGDLS, CDR2 YYNGEE.

The rearrangement links TRBV10-3 to TRBJ1-4; D gene ambiguous. CDR1 and CDR2 (germline): ENHRY, SYGVKD. This CDR3 contains 15 residues. V lost 0 bases and J lost 3, with 8 bases in between. The CDR3 DNA sequence: TGTGCCATCAGTGAGTCCAGGAGGGCTAATGAAAAACTGTTTTTT. Its protein is CAISESRRANEKLFF.

The J gene is TRBJ1-1, the V gene TRBV19; D is uncertain. V lost 5 bases and J 0 bases, leaving 10 bases between the germline ends. CDR1 and CDR2 from the germline V gene are LNHDA and SQIVND (reference sequence). This CDR3 comprises 14 residues. This chain's CDR3 is CASSAGTVNTEAFF. CDR3 DNA sequence: TGTGCCAGTAGTGCCGGCACAGTGAACACTGAAGCTTTCTTT.

The chain joins TRBV5-1 to TRBJ2-7; D possibly corresponds to TRBD2 (5 bases). This CDR3 is 11 amino acids long. Germline V gives CDR1 SGHRS, CDR2 YFSETQ. The ends were cut back, 2 bases at V and 6 bases at J, with 6 bases in the middle. For the CDR3, the DNA is TGCGCCAGCAGCTTCGAGGGCGAGCAGTACTTC. Its translation is CASSFEGEQYF.

The rearrangement uses TRBV4-3 and TRBJ2-7; D uncertain. V shed 1 base and J shed 4 bases, with 14 bases lying between them. The CDR3 totals 15 residues. Germline-derived CDR1 and CDR2 are LGHNA and YSLEER. The CDR3 is CASSQARSSLYEQYF. The CDR3 DNA reads TGCGCCAGCAGCCAAGCAAGGAGCAGTCTATACGAGCAGTACTTC.

Notes on this clone: One end of the junction does not line up with germline, which may come from a read error. The chain links TRBV30 to TRBJ1-5; no clear D. Germline V gene sequence: CDR1 GTSNPN, CDR2 SVGIG (reference sequence). This CDR3 is 13 amino acids long. For the CDR3, the DNA is TGTGCATGGAATAATGGGATTGGGCAGCCCCAGCATTTT. Translating it yields CAWNNGIGQPQHF.

The genes are TRBV6-5 and TRBJ1-2; D is undetermined. CDR3 length: 11 amino acids. Germline V lookup: CDR1 MNHEY, CDR2 SVGAGI. Trimming shortened V by 5 bases and J by 4 bases, and 5 bases separated the two germline ends. CDR3 residues: CASSTAYGYTF. The CDR3 region has the DNA TGTGCCAGCAGTACAGCCTATGGCTACACCTTC.

The rearrangement joins TRBV19 to TRBJ1-4; perhaps TRBD1 as D (5 bases). The CDR3 has 15 amino acids. V was trimmed by 4 bases and J by 0 bases, leaving 9 bases between them. Germline V CDR1 and CDR2: LNHDA, SQIVND (reference sequence). The CDR3 bases are TGTGCCAGTAGTACGACGACAGCAACTAATGAAAAACTGTTTTTT. Encoded protein: CASSTTTATNEKLFF.

This clone was counted a few times. The chain combines TRBV19 with TRBJ2-7; no clear D gene. The CDR3 runs to 15 residues. CDR1 is LNHDA, CDR2 SQIVND, per germline (reference sequence). Trimming took 8 bases from V and 4 from J, leaving 21 bases between them. This CDR3 reads CASSSGNGFSYEQYF. For the CDR3, the DNA is TGTGCCAGTTCCTCTGGGAATGGTTTCTCGTACGAGCAGTACTTC.

The chain carries TRBV10-1 and TRBJ2-2, with 8 bases matching TRBD2. The CDR3 has 16 residues. In germline, CDR1 is WNHNN, CDR2 SYGVQD (reference sequence). Trimming at V came to 6 bases and at J to 2 bases, leaving 8 bases not matched to a gene. The CDR3 is CASSARSGGNTGELFF. The CDR3 DNA follows: TGCGCCAGCAGCGCCCGGAGCGGGGGCAACACCGGGGAGCTGTTTTTT.

The chain employs TRBV7-8 and TRBJ2-3; D perhaps matches TRBD1 (6 bases). This CDR3 is built from 16 residues. CDR1 and CDR2 from the germline V gene are SGHVS and FQNEAQ. Deletions cut 1 base from V and 10 bases from J, with 21 bases between. The DNA for the CDR3 is TGTGCCAGCAGCTTAGATGGCCGAGGGGGAAATGGGCCGCAGTATTTT. Its translation: CASSLDGRGGNGPQYF.